The sequence of this TCR beta chain was determined in a study of T cell responses to AZD1222 COVID-19 vaccine. Study results and limitations: Sampling that yielded the repertoires occurred only after the peak T cell response. Females outnumbered males among donors, who were mostly white British; clonal diversity was possibly underestimated. Rises in breadth and depth of Spike-specific TCRs came after two AZD1222 doses.

Sequenced by immunoSEQ multiplex PCR; TCRdb stores in-frame clones only, minus some. The data hold about 22,000 clones, with 82% observed a single time. In the case of this clone: Its target is not known.

This sequence was found in an adult in good health. The input for sequencing was peripheral blood, taken on day 0 of AZD1222 vaccination.

The CDR3, as DNA: TGTGCCAGCAGCGTAACAGGGGGTCTCGACGAGCAGTACTTC. Amino acids: CASSVTGGLDEQYF. The chain has TRBV13 and TRBJ2-7; 8 nucleotides agree with TRBD1. The trim removed 5 bases at V and 5 bases at J, leaving 8 bases unmatched. Germline CDR1 and CDR2: PRHDT and FYEKMQ (reference sequence). The CDR3 extends over 14 amino acids.